Each of the 2 T cell receptor beta chains below was sequenced from the same sample in a study of T-cell reconstitution after alpha-beta-depleted transplantation in children. Preparing the TCRbeta library involved the use of unique molecular identifiers. Each CDR3 protein gets one entry after TCRdb re-called the PCR reads with MiXCR. The sample shows about 500,000 distinct CDR3 sequences, about 33% of them seen only once. Sample: PBMCs from the stem cell graft donor, taken from the stem cell graft. Source of these receptors: a human donor who donated a stem cell graft to a child with aplastic anemia.

The chain couples TRBV7-9 to TRBJ2-1; perhaps D is TRBD1 or TRBD2 (5 bases each). The V end was cut by 5 bases, the J end by 8 bases, with 13 bases between. Germline V lookup: CDR1 SEHNR, CDR2 FQNEAQ (reference sequence). The CDR3 is 13 amino acids. This chain's CDR3 is CASSPRGSYEQFF. The DNA of the CDR3 is TGTGCCAGCAGCCCGAGGGGTAGCTATGAGCAGTTCTTC.

A word on this clonotype: Mismatch with germline at one junction end may stem from a read error. The chain couples TRBV19 to TRBJ1-5; weak D call: TRBD1 (5 bases). CDR3 size: 17 residues. CDR1 LNHDA and CDR2 SQIVND come from the germline V gene (reference sequence). CDR3 coding DNA: TGTGCCAGTAAACGACAGACCAACAATCCGAGCAGTCAGCCCCAGCATTTT. This translates into CASKRQTNNPSSQPQHF.